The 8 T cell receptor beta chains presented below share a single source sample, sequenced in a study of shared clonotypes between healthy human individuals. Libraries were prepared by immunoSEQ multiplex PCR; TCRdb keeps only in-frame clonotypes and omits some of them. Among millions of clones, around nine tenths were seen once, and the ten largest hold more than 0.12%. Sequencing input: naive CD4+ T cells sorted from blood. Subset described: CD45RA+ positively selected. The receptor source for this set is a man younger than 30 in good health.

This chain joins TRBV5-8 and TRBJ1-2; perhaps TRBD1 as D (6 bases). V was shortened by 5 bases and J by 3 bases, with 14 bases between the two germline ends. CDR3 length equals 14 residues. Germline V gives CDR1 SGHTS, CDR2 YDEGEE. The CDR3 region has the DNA TGTGCCAGCAGGCCGGAGGGGGAGGACTATGGCTACACCTTC. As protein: CASRPEGEDYGYTF.

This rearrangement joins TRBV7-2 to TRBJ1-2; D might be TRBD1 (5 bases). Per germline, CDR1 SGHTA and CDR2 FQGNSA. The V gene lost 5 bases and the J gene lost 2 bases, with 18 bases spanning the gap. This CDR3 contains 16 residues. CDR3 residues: CASSLTGQGANYGYTF. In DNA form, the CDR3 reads TGTGCCAGCAGCCTGACGGGGCAGGGTGCGAACTATGGCTACACCTTC.

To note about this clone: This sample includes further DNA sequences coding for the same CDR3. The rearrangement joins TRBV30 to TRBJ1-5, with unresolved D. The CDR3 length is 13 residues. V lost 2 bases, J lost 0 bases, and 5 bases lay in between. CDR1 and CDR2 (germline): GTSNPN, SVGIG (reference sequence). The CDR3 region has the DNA TGTGCCTGGAGTAGTTATAGCAATCAGCCCCAGCATTTT. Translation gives CAWSSYSNQPQHF.

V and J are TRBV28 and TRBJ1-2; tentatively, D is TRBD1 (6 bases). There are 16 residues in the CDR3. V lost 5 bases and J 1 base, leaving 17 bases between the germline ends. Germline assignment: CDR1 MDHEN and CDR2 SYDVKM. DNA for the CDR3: TGTGCCAGCAGTGGGACACCGGTAATCCTTAACTATGGCTACACCTTC. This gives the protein CASSGTPVILNYGYTF.

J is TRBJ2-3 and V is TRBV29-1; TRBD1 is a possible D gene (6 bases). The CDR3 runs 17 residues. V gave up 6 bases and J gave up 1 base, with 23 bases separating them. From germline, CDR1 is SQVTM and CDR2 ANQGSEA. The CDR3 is CSVPHSGTYVGTDTQYF. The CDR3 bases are TGCAGCGTCCCTCATTCCGGGACATATGTCGGCACAGATACGCAGTATTTT.

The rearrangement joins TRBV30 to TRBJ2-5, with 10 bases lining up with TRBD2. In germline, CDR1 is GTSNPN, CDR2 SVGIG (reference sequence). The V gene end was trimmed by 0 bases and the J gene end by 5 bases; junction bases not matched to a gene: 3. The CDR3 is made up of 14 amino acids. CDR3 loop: CAWSVTLAGETQYF. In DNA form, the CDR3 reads TGTGCCTGGAGTGTAACACTAGCGGGGGAGACCCAGTACTTC. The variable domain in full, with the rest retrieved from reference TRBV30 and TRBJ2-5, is SQTIHQWPATLVQPVGSPLSLECTVEGTSNPNLYWYRQAAGRGLQLLFYSVGIGQISSEVPQNLSASRPQDRQFILSSKKLLLSDSGFYLCAWSVTLAGETQYFGPGTRLLVL.

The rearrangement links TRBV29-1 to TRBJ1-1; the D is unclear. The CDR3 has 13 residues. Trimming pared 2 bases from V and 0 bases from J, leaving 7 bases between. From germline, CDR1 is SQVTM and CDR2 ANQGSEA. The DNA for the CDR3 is TGCAGCGTTGAACCCATCATGAACACTGAAGCTTTCTTT. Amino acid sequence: CSVEPIMNTEAFF.

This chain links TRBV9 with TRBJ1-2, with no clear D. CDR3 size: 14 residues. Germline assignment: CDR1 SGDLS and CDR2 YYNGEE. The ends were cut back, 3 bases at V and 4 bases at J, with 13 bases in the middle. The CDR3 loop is CASSDQSQTYGYTF. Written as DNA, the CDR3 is TGTGCCAGCAGCGATCAGTCACAGACCTATGGCTACACCTTC.